Each of the 9 T cell receptor beta chains below was sequenced from the same sample in a study of identical twins. MiXCR, run by TCRdb on the 5' RACE reads, gives a single entry per CDR3 protein. The sample yields over 600,000 distinct CDR3 sequences, approximately 22% seen once. This sample was shared with a second study, whose subject was T cells expressing NK-cell markers.

The sequencing input was PBMCs. These receptors all come from a young woman in good health.

This clonotype was found a few times. The CDR3 nucleotides read TGCAGCTCAATGCCAGGAGAGACCCAGTACTTC. Amino acid sequence: CSSMPGETQYF. V and J are TRBV20-1 and TRBJ2-5, with D unresolved. The V gene's germline CDR1 is DFQATT and CDR2 SNEGSKA (reference sequence). There are 11 residues in the CDR3.

This clonotype was picked up a small number of times. V is TRBV20-1 and J is TRBJ2-1; D uncertain. The CDR3 is 13 amino acids. The V gene's germline CDR1 is DFQATT and CDR2 SNEGSKA (reference sequence). The germline V and J ends were trimmed by 1 base and 10 bases, with 14 bases remaining between them. CDR3 region: CSARGNSGEEQFF. CDR3 bases: TGCAGTGCTAGAGGGAACTCGGGCGAGGAGCAGTTCTTC.

The chain joins TRBV11-2 to TRBJ2-3; the D call may be TRBD1 or TRBD2 (6 bases each). The germline gives CDR1 SGHAT, CDR2 FQNNGV. Between the trimmed V and J ends, which lost 5 bases and 2 bases, there was a span of 23 bases. CDR3 length equals 18 residues. CDR3 DNA sequence: TGTGCCAGCAGCCGGGGGCTCGGCGGGACGAGGGACACAGATACGCAGTATTTT. It is translated as CASSRGLGGTRDTDTQYF. Complete variable domain (other parts from reference TRBV11-2 and TRBJ2-3): EAGVAQSPRYKIIEKRQSVAFWCNPISGHATLYWYQQILGQGPKLLIQFQNNGVVDDSQLPKDRFSAERLKGVDSTLKIQPAKLEDSAVYLCASSRGLGGTRDTDTQYFGPGTRLTVL.

This clonotype occurred a few times. V is TRBV3-1 and J is TRBJ2-1, with unresolved D. This CDR3 is 14 amino acids long. V lost 2 bases to trimming and J lost 4 bases, with 9 bases between them. Germline assignment: CDR1 LGHDT and CDR2 YNNKEL (reference sequence). CDR3 sequence reads: CASSQSETYNEQFF. The CDR3 DNA is TGTGCCAGCAGCCAATCCGAAACTTACAATGAGCAGTTCTTC.

This clonotype was counted between two and nine times. This chain joins TRBV29-1 and TRBJ2-3, with no clear D. The germline V and J ends were trimmed by 3 bases and 4 bases, with 5 bases remaining between them. The germline V gene encodes CDR1 SQVTM and CDR2 ANQGSEA. The CDR3 consists of 11 residues. The CDR3 DNA is TGCAGCGTTGATCTTGCAGATACGCAGTATTTT. Its translation: CSVDLADTQYF.

This clonotype was observed a handful of times. This chain links TRBV18 with TRBJ2-7; TRBD2 might be the D (6 bases). V dropped 6 bases and J dropped 2 bases, with 14 bases sitting between them. Germline CDR1 is KGHSH and CDR2 is LQKENI. This CDR3 comprises 14 residues. The CDR3 DNA sequence: TGTGCCAGCTCTCCAGCGGGTGTGGCCTACGAGCAGTACTTC. Protein: CASSPAGVAYEQYF.

The V gene is TRBV9, the J gene TRBJ2-7; 8 nucleotides agree with TRBD2. CDR3 length equals 14 residues. Germline assignment: CDR1 SGDLS and CDR2 YYNGEE. The junction had 8 bases not matched to a gene; V was cut back by 4 bases and J by 5 bases. The CDR3 here is CASSPTAGENEQYF. The CDR3 DNA reads as TGTGCCAGCAGCCCCACAGCGGGGGAGAACGAGCAGTACTTC.

In this sample, this clonotype turned up a few times. The chain combines TRBV24-1 with TRBJ2-1; perhaps TRBD2 as D (6 bases). V lost 4 bases, J lost 10 bases, and 19 bases lay in between. The germline V gene encodes CDR1 KGHDR and CDR2 SFDVKD. The CDR3 is made up of 15 amino acids. DNA of the CDR3: TGTGCCACCAGTGAGGGGGGTCGGGAGTGGAAGGAGCAGTTCTTC. Its translation: CATSEGGREWKEQFF.

Many counts were recorded for this clonotype. The V gene is TRBV12-3 or TRBV12-4, the J gene TRBJ2-1, with 11 bases matching TRBD2. The CDR3 runs 15 residues. J lost 1 base, V lost 6 bases, and 2 bases had no gene match. CDR3 sequence: CASSASGGSYNEQFF. The CDR3 nucleotides are TGTGCCAGCAGCGCTAGCGGGGGGTCCTACAATGAGCAGTTCTTC.